This T cell receptor beta chain is drawn from a study of blood T cell repertoires in COVID-19. In the original analysis: Amplification of reference gene primers provided the estimated nucleated cell counts. The method was immunoSEQ multiplex PCR; TCRdb's version includes in-frame clones alone and lacks a portion of them. From that table come the V and J calls and clone size; the DNA was used to work out D and trimming. The table records about 120,000 clones, about 79% of them present only once. Trimming took off 0 bases at V and 4 bases at J, with 9 bases between the two ends. There are 14 residues in the CDR3. CDR1 and CDR2 from the germline V gene are MNHEY and SVGEGT.

Sequencing was done on a sample of peripheral blood. This receptor was obtained from a woman over 75 with acute or convalescent COVID-19. V is TRBV6-2 or TRBV6-3 and J is TRBJ1-1, with D tentatively TRBD1 (6 bases). CDR3 nucleotides: TGTGCCAGCAGTTACTCGACAGGACCCACTGAAGCTTTCTTT. This codes for CASSYSTGPTEAFF.